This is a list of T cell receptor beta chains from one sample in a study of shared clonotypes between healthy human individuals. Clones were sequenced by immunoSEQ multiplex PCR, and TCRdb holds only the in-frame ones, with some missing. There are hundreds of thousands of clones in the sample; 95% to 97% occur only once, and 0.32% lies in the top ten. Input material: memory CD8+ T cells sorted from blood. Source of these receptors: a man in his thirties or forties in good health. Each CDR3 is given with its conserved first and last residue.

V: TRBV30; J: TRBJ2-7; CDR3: CAWSRRLTGTYEQYF
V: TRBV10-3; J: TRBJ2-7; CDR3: CAIKDVGASSPYEQYF
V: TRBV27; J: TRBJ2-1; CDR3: CASRSGLAGVEQFF
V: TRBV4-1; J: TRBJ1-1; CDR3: CASSHRGVNEAFF
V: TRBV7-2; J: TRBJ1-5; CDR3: CASSPMGYGQPQHF
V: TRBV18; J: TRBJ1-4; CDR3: CASSPFGAGKGVNEKLFF
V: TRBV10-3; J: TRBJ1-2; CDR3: CAISPTGVGYTF
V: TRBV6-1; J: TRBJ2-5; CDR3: CASTLAGREETQYF
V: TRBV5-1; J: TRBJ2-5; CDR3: CASQGPPGETQYF
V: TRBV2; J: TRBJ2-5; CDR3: CASRASGSETQYF
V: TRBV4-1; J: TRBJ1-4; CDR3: CASRTGRGGLFF
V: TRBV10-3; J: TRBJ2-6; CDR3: CAISEGRAATGANVLTF
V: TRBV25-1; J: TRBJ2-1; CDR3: CASQGAGSEQFF
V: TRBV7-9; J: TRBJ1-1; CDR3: CKKEGWSTEAFF
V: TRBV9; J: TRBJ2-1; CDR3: CASSAGLVDNEQFF
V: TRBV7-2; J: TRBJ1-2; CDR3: CASSLWEQGGYTF
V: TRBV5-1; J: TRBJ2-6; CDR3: CASSSNRVVLTGANVLTF
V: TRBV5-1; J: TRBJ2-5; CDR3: CASCVAGGPRETQYF
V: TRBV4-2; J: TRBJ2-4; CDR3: CASSQDERPPWDQYF
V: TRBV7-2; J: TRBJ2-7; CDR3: CASSLEVAGAYEQYF
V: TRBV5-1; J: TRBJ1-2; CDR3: CASSARTGGGNYGYTF
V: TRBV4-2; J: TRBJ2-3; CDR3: CASSQTSGLADTQYF
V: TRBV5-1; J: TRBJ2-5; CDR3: CASSVTSGVETQYF
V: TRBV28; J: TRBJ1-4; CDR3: CASSFGVGLREKLFF
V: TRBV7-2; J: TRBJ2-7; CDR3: CASSQRSEQYF
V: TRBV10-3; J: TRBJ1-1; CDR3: CAISGDRVWNTEAFF
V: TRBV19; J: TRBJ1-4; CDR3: CASRIPVRGHSEKLFF
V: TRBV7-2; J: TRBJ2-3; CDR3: CASSTTSTDTQYF
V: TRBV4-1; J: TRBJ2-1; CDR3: CASSQPKLGHEQFF
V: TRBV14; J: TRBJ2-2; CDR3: CASSHGLAIPGELFF
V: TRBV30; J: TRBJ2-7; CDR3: CAWTRSGGTYEQYF
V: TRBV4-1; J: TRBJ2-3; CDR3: CASSTTRVDTQYF
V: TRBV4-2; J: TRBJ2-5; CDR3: CASSQEAGEQETQYF
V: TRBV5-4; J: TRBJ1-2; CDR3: CASSLDRARGGYTF
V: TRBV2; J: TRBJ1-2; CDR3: CASSEMKGGYGYTF
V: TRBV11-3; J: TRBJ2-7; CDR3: CASSSRGSAEQYF
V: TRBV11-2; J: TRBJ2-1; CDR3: CASSLGPASGNEQFF
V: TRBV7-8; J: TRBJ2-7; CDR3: CASSLPGYEQYF
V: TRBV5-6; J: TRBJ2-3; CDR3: CASSDRADTQYF
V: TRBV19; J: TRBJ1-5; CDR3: CASSIGNDRFNQPQHF
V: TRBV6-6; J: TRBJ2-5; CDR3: CASSYELAGAGETQYF
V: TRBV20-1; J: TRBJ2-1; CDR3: CSARNYGEQFF
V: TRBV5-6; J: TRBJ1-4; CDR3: CASSPWTGGGEKLFF
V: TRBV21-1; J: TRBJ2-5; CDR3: CASSKAQRVQETQYF
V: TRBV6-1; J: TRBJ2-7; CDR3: CASSRGGYEQYF
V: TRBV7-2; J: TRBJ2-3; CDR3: CASRASGGPTDTQYF
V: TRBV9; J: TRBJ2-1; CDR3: CASSASYNEQFF
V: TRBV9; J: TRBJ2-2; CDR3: CASSPWGQQNGELFF
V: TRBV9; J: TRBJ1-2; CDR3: CASSVDRGYYTF
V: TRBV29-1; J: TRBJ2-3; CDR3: CSVVPAGGTDTQYF